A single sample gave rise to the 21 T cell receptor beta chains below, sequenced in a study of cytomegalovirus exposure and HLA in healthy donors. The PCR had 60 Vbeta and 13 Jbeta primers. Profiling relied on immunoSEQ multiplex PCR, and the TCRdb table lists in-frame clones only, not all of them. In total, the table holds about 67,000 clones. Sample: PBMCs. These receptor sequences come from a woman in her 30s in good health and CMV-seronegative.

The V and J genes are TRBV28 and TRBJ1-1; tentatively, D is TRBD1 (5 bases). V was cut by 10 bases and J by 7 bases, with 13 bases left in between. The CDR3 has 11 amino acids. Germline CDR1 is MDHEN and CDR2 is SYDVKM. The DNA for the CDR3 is TGTGCCACCGAAAGGGGCTTTGAAGCTTTCTTT. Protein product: CATERGFEAFF.

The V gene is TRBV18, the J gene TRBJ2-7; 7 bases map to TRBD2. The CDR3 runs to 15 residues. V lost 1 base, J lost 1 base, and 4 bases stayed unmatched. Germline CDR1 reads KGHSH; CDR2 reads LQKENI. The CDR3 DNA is TGTGCCAGCTCACCACGGGCGGGAGCGTCCTACGAGCAGTACTTC. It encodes CASSPRAGASYEQYF.

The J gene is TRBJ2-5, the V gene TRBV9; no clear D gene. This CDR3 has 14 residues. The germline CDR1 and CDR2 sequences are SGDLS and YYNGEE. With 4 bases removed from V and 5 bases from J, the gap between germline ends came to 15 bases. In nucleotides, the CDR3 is TGTGCCAGCAGCCGCGTTAGCATGGAGGAGACCCAGTACTTC. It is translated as CASSRVSMEETQYF.

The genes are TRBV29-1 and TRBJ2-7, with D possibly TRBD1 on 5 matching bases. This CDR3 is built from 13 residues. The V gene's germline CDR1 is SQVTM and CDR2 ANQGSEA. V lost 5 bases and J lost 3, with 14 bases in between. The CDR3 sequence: CSVTRQNLYEQYF. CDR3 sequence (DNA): TGCAGCGTTACTCGACAGAATCTCTACGAGCAGTACTTC.

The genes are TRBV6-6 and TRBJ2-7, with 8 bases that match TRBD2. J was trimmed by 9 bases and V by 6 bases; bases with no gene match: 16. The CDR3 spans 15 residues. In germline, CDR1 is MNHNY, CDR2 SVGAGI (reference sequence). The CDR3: CASSPNTGGVIGQYF. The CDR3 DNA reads TGTGCCAGCAGCCCCAATACGGGGGGGGTTATTGGGCAGTACTTC.

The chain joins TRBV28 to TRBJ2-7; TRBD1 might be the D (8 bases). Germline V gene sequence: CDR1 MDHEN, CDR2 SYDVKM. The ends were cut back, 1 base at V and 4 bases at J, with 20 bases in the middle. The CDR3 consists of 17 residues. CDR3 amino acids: CASSLLGGTGTHYEQYF. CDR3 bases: TGTGCCAGCAGTTTATTGGGGGGGACAGGTACCCATTACGAGCAGTACTTC.

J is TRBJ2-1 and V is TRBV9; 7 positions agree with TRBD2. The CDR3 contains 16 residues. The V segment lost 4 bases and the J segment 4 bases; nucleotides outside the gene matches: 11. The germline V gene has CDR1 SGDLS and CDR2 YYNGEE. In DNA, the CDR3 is TGTGCCAGCAGCCTCCGAGAGGGACTACCATACAATGAGCAGTTCTTC. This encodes CASSLREGLPYNEQFF.

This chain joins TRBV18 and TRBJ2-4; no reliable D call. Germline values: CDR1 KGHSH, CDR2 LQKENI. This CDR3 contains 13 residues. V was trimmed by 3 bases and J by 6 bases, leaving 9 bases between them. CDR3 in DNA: TGTGCCAGCTCACCCCAGGCCGGAAACATTCAGTACTTC. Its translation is CASSPQAGNIQYF.

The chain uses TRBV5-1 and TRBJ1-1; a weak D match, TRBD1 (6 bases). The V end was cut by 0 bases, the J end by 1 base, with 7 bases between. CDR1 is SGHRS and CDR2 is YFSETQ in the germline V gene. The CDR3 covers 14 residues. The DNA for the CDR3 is TGCGCCAGCAGCTTGGGCAGGGGGAACACTGAAGCTTTCTTT. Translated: CASSLGRGNTEAFF.

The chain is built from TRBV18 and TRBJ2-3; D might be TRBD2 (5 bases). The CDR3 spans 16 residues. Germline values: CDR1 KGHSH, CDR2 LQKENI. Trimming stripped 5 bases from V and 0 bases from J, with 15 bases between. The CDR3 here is CASSSRTEVSTDTQYF. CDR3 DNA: TGTGCCAGCTCAAGCCGTACGGAGGTTAGCACAGATACGCAGTATTTT.

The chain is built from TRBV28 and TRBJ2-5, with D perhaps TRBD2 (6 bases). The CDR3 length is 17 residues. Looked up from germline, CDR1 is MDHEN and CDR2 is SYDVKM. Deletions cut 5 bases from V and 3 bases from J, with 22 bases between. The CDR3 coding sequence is TGTGCCAGCAGTCCACCGGAGCGGGTAGTGAGGAAAGAGACCCAGTACTTC. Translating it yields CASSPPERVVRKETQYF.

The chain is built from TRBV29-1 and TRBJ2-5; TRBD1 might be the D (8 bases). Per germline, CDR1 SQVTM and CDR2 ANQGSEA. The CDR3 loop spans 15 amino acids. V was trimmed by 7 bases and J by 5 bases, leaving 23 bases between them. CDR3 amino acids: CSGTGLLRRGETQYF. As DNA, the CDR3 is TGCAGCGGGACAGGGCTATTGCGGCGGGGGGAGACCCAGTACTTC.

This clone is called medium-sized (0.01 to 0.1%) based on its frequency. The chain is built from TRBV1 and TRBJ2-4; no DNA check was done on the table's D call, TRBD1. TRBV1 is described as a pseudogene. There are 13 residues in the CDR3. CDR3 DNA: TGCACCAGCCCCCGCGACAGGGCGAACATTCAGTACTTC. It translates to CTSPRDRANIQYF.

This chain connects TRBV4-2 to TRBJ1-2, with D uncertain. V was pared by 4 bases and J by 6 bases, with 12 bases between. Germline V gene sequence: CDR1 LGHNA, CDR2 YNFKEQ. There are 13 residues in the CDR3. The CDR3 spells CASSPRRGDGYTF. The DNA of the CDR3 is TGTGCCAGCAGCCCCCGACGAGGAGATGGCTACACCTTC.

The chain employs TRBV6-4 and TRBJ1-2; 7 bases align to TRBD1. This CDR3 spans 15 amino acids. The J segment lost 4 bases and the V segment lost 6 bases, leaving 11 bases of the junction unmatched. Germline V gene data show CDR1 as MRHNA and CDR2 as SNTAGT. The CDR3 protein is CASRERQGGLYGYTF. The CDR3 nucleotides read TGTGCCAGCAGAGAGAGACAGGGTGGGCTCTATGGCTACACCTTC.

Written as DNA, the CDR3 is TGTGCCAGCATCTTGACTAGCGGGGGGACCAACACCGGGGAGCTGTTTTTT. Translating gives CASILTSGGTNTGELFF. This chain links TRBV7-3 with TRBJ2-2, with TRBD2 identical over 13 bases. Germline V gene lookup returns CDR1 SGHTA and CDR2 FQGTGA. V lost 7 bases, J lost 2 bases, and 7 bases stayed unmatched. The CDR3 totals 17 residues.

The CDR3 region is CASSMAASSYEQYF. CDR3 in DNA: TGTGCCAGTAGTATGGCCGCCAGCTCCTACGAGCAGTACTTC. This chain joins TRBV19 and TRBJ2-7; D gene unclear. Deletions cut 3 bases from V and 0 bases from J, with 9 bases between. The CDR3 has 14 amino acids. The germline CDR1 and CDR2 sequences are LNHDA and SQIVND (reference sequence).

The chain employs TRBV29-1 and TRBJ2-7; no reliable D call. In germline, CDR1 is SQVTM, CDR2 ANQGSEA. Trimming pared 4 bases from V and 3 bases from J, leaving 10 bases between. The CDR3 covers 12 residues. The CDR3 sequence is CSVGFASYEQYF. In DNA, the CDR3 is TGCAGCGTTGGGTTCGCCAGCTACGAGCAGTACTTC.

The DNA of the CDR3 is TGCGCCAGCACCCTTTTATACGGCTCCTACGAGCAGTACTTC. Its translation: CASTLLYGSYEQYF. The rearrangement links TRBV4-1 to TRBJ2-7; D uncertain. This CDR3 spans 14 amino acids. Trimming left V 7 bases short and J 0 bases short, with 13 bases between. CDR1 and CDR2 from the germline V gene are MGHRA and YSYEKL.

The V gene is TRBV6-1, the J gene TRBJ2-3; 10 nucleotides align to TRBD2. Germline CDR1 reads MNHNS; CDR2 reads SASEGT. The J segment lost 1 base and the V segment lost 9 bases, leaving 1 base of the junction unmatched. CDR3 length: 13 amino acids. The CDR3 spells CASLAGGTDTQYF. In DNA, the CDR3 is TGTGCCAGTCTAGCGGGAGGCACAGATACGCAGTATTTT.

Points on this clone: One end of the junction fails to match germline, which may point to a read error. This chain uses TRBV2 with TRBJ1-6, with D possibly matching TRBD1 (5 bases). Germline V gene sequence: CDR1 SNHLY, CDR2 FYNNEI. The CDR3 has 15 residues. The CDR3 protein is CASSKAGRVGSPLHF. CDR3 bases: TGTGCCAGCAGTAAAGCGGGCAGGGTCGGTTCACCCCTCCACTTT.